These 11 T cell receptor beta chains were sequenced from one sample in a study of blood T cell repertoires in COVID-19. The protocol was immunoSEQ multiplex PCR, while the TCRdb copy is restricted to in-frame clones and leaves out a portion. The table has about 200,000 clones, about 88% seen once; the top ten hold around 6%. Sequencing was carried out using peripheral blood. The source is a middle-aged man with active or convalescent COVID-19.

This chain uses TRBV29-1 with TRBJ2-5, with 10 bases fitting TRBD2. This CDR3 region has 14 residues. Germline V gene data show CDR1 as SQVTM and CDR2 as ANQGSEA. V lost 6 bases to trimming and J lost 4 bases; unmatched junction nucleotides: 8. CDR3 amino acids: CSVSGLAVGETQYF. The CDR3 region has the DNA TGCAGCGTATCCGGACTAGCGGTTGGAGAGACCCAGTACTTC.

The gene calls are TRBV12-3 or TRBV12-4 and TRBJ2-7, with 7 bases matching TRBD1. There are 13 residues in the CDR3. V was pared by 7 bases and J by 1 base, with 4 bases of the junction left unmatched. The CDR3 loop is CASKRQGSYEQYF. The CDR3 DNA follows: TGTGCCAGCAAAAGACAGGGTTCCTACGAGCAGTACTTC.

The DNA of the CDR3 is TGTGCCAGCAGCCCTAAAGGACTAGCGGGAAGGGTTCGTTCCTACGAGCAGTACTTC. Translating it yields CASSPKGLAGRVRSYEQYF. This chain uses TRBV3-1 (or the pseudogene TRBV3-2) with TRBJ2-7; TRBD2 matches 12 bases. The V gene's germline CDR1 is LGHDT and CDR2 YNNKEL (reference sequence). Trimming took 4 bases from V and 1 from J; bases not matched to a gene: 14. The CDR3 runs to 19 residues.

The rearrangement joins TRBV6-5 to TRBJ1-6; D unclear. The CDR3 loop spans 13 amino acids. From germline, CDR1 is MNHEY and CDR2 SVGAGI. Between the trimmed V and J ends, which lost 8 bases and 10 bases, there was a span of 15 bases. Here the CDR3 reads CASVPFPGSPLHF. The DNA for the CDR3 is TGTGCCAGCGTCCCCTTCCCCGGGTCACCCCTCCACTTT.

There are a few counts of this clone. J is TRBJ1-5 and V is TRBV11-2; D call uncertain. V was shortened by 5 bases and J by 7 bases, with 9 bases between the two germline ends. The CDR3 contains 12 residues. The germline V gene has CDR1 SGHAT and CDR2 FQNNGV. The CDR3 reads CASSREGQPQHF. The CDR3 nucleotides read TGTGCCAGCAGCCGGGAGGGCCAGCCCCAGCATTTT.

CDR3 residues: CASSTEMGRNYGYTF. The CDR3, as DNA: TGTGCCAGCAGCACCGAGATGGGCAGAAATTATGGCTACACCTTC. The chain is built from TRBV21-1 and TRBJ1-2; the table's D call, TRBD1, was not checked against the DNA. TRBV21-1 is classified as a pseudogene. CDR3 length: 15 residues.

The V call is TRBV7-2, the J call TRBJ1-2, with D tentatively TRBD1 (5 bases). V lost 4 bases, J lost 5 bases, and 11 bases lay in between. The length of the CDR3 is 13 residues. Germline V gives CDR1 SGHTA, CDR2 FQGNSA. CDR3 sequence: CASSSGGGYGYTF. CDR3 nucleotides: TGTGCCAGCAGCTCCGGGGGAGGGTATGGCTACACCTTC.

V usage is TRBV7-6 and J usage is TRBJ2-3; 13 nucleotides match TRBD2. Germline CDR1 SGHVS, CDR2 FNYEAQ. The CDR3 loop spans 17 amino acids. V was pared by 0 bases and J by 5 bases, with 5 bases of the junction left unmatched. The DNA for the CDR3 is TGTGCCAGCAGCTTAGCACTAGCGGGGGGGCAGGGAGATACGCAGTATTTT. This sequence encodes CASSLALAGGQGDTQYF.

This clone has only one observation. CDR3 DNA sequence: TGTGCCAGCAGTGAATTTGGCGGGGTACGACACTCCTACGAGCAGTACTTC. Amino acid sequence: CASSEFGGVRHSYEQYF. The chain recombines TRBV6-1 with TRBJ2-7, with TRBD2 as a possible D gene (6 bases). The CDR3 has 17 residues. Germline CDR1 MNHNS, CDR2 SASEGT. V lost 2 bases, J lost 0 bases, and 17 bases lay in between.

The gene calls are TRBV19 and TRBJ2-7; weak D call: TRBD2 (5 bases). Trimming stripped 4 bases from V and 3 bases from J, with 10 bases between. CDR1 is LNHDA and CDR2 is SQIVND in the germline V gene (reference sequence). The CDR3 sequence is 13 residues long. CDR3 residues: CASSTGNLYEQYF. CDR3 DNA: TGTGCCAGTAGTACCGGGAACCTCTACGAGCAGTACTTC.

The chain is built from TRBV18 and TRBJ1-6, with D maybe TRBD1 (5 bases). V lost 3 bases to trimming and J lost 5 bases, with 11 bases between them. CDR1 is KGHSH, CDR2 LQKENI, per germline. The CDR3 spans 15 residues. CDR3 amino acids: CASSPLGHNNSPLHF. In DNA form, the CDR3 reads TGTGCCAGCTCACCTTTGGGGCATAATAATTCACCCCTCCACTTT.